This T cell receptor (beta chain) appears in the sequencing data of a study of T cells in Graves' hyperthyroidism and ophthalmopathy (dated by TCRdb to the late 2010s). Turning to the overall study: Peripheral blood samples were taken at initial diagnosis, before any treatment was given. To identify TCR V-J signatures that set the groups apart, the researchers used a discovery cohort of about a hundred patients, made up of around 42 with Graves' ophthalmopathy and some 55 with stable Graves' hyperthyroidism. Prospective prediction of ophthalmopathy was tested in an independent validation cohort of approximately 19 hyperthyroidism patients and 17 patients who later progressed to ophthalmopathy. For training and testing, the 100 or so patients in the discovery cohort were randomly divided in a 7:3 ratio. The study also compared thyroid tissue and blood T-cell repertoires from about 6 Graves' hyperthyroidism patients. Once sampling was done, hyperthyroidism patients were given methimazole at a starting dose of 30 mg daily, whereas ophthalmopathy patients were given high-dose intravenous methylprednisolone. The paper describes TCR Vbeta CDR3 sequencing of 140 or so peripheral blood samples, made up of under 50 ophthalmopathy patients, around 73 hyperthyroidism patients and some 17 progressor patients. The research as a whole found: In cross-validation, a model built on a 13 V-J signature told ophthalmopathy apart from stable hyperthyroidism with approximately 90% sensitivity and about 81% specificity, and in testing the same model reached 80%/75%. Blood samples also contained most of the expanded thyroid clonotypes (frequency above 0.001), which suggests that blood repertoires may reflect thyroid immune responses. During validation, the model predicted progression to ophthalmopathy a median of approximately 7 months ahead of onset, with around 70% sensitivity and 72% to 85% specificity. Sample size was not statistically predetermined, and investigators were not blinded to group allocation.

The TCR beta CDR3 regions were amplified from RNA transcripts. The TCR CDR3 was subjected to a first round of RT-PCR using the HTBI primer set and the Qiagen OneStep RT-PCR kit. Libraries were constructed in a second round of multiplex PCR, after which size selection and purification were performed. Libraries were sequenced paired-end with 100 bp reads on an Illumina HiSeq2000. The authors' analysis ran thus. Raw data were processed with SOAPnuke, discarding reads with adapters, uncalled bases, mean Phred below 15, or no exact constant-primer or identifier match. COPE v1.2.5 was used to merge the high-quality paired reads, and each unique nucleotide sequence was defined as a clonotype. MiTCR v1.1 was used to align the clonotypes against IMGT TRBV, TRBD and TRBJ reference segments. Only V-J combinations with frequency above 0.0001, covering 99.2% of repertoires, were analysed. A TCS score was defined as the ratio between F50 (clonal expansion) and ExV (chaos), using BLOSUM62-based TCRdist between CDR3 peptides within each V-J. Welch's t-statistics and random forest reduced fewer than 550 V-J features to some 14, which were used in a naive Bayes classifier (R e1071). TCRdb handled the public reads itself, with Q25 trimming in fastp and clone calling in MiXCR, and kept productive beta chains. A single entry per CDR3 protein holds the most common genes and DNA from its merged rows. TCRdb, rather than the study authors, made the V and J calls. The sample table shows about 96,000 distinct CDR3 sequences, and over 50% are seen once. The ten top clones hold 27% of the sample.

Graves' hyperthyroidism was defined as stable when no progression to ophthalmopathy occurred over 18 months of follow-up. The hyperthyroidism patients were between 18 and 65 years old and newly diagnosed, with a disease duration of less than 2 months. Exclusion was applied to patients with uncontrolled infections, other autoimmune diseases, pregnancy or lactation. Diagnoses were established on the basis of clinical symptoms, serum thyroxine and TRAb, thyroid ultrasound, and orbital computed tomography. Ficoll-Paque density gradient centrifugation was used to isolate PBMCs from about 9 ml of fresh peripheral blood. Total RNA was extracted using Trizol reagent, and RNA quality was assessed on an Agilent 2100 Bioanalyzer. According to the germline V gene, CDR1 reads SGHRS and CDR2 reads YFSETQ. The CDR3 spans 13 residues, from the cysteine through the phenylalanine. The sequence is cut down to CDR3 DNA, 39 bases in frame from base 1. The trim is 2 bases for V and 2 bases for J, with a gap of 6 bases between the germline ends.

This clonotype was counted a few times. Its antigen is unknown. No per-base quality is available; no much larger clone lies one base away. This sequence uses TRBV5-1 and TRBJ2-3; too little of a D gene remains to name it. This receptor was taken from a woman in her forties with Graves' hyperthyroidism. Sequencing was carried out using blood. Read as DNA, the sequence is TGCGCCAGCAGCTTTCGGCCCACAGATACGCAGTATTTT. Its translation is CASSFRPTDTQYF.